This T cell receptor (beta chain) was found in a study of blood T cell repertoires in COVID-19. Study as a whole: The United States, Italy and Spain supplied acute and convalescent COVID-19 samples. Sample material is recorded as cDNA or gDNA derived from T cells, B-cell-depleted T cells, or PBMCs.

In the original analysis: Scientists estimated how many nucleated cells there were by amplifying reference gene primers. TCRdb keeps only in-frame clones here, not all; method: immunoSEQ multiplex PCR. V and J calls and clone size are given by that table; D and trimming were obtained from the DNA. The sample carries around 65,000 clones, approximately 79% recorded once. Germline V gives CDR1 SEHNR, CDR2 FQNEAQ (reference sequence). This CDR3 comprises 13 residues. V lost 5 bases and J lost 11; bases outside the gene matches: 8. This TCR derives from a human donor in a cohort sampled during active COVID-19. The chain links TRBV7-9 to TRBJ1-1, with 10 nucleotides matching TRBD1. Sequencing was done on a sample of peripheral blood. The CDR3 nucleotides read TGTGCCAGCAGCGTTGGGAGGGACAGGGGCGCTTTCTTT. Its translation is CASSVGRDRGAFF.